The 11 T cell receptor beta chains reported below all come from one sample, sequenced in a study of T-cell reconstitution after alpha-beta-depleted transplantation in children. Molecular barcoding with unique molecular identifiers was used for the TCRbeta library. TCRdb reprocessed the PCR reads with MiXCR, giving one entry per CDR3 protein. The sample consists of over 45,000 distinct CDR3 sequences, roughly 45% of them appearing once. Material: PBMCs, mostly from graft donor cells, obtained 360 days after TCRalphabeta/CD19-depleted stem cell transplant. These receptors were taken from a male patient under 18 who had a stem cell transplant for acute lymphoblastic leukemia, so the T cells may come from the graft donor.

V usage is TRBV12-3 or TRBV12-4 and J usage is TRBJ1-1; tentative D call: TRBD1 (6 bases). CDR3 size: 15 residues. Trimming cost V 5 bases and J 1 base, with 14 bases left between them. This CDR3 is CASSGGQPGNTEAFF. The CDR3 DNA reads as TGTGCCAGCAGTGGCGGACAGCCGGGGAACACTGAAGCTTTCTTT.

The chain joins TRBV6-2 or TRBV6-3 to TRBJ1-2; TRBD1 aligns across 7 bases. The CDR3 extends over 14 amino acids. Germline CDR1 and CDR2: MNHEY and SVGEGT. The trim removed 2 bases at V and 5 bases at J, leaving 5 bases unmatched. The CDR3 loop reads CASSYAPGQYGYTF. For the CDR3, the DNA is TGTGCCAGCAGTTACGCGCCGGGACAGTATGGCTACACCTTC.

This CDR3 reads CASSQGTTINKGGWETQYF. The CDR3 region has the DNA TGCGCCAGCAGCCAAGGAACGACAATTAACAAGGGTGGTTGGGAGACCCAGTACTTC. This chain uses TRBV4-3 with TRBJ2-5; no reliable D call. Germline CDR1 LGHNA, CDR2 YSLEER. The CDR3 is made up of 19 amino acids. Trimming cost V 1 base and J 5 bases, with 26 bases left between them.

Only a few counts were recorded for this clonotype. The CDR3 reads CASSPPLGDTEAFF. CDR3 coding DNA: TGTGCCAGCAGCCCTCCTCTTGGGGACACTGAAGCTTTCTTT. The rearrangement links TRBV5-5 to TRBJ1-1; D gene ambiguous. V shed 4 bases and J shed 3 bases, with 13 bases lying between them. The CDR3 sequence is 14 residues long. Germline V gene data show CDR1 as SGHKS and CDR2 as YYEKEE (reference sequence).

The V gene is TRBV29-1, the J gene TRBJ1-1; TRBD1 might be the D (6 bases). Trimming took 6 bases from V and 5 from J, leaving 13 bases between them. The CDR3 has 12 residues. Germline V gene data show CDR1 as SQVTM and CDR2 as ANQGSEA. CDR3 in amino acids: CSVQGGETEAFF. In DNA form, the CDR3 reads TGCAGCGTCCAAGGGGGGGAGACTGAAGCTTTCTTT.

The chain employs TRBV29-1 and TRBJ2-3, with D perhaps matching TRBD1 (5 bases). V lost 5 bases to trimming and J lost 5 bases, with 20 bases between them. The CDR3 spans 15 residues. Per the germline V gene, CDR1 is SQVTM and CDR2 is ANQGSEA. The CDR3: CSVPFPQGPRDTQYF. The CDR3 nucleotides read TGCAGCGTTCCCTTTCCCCAGGGCCCCCGAGATACGCAGTATTTT.

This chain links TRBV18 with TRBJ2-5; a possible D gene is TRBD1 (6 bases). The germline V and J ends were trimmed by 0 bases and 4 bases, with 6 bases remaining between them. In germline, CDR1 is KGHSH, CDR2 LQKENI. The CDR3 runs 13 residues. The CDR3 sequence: CASSPPGGETQYF. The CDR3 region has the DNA TGTGCCAGCTCACCACCAGGGGGAGAGACCCAGTACTTC.

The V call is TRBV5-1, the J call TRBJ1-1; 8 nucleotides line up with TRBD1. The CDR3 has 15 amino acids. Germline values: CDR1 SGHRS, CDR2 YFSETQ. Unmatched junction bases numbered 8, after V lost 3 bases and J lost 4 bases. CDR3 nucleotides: TGCGCCAGCAGCTGGTCAAGTACAGGGGGCACTGAAGCTTTCTTT. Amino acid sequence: CASSWSSTGGTEAFF.

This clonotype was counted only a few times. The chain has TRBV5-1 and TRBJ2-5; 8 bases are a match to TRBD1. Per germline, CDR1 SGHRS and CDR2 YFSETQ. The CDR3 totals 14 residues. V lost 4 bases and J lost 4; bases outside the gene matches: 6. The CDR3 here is CASSIRQGRETQYF. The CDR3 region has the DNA TGCGCCAGCAGCATCAGACAGGGGAGAGAGACCCAGTACTTC.

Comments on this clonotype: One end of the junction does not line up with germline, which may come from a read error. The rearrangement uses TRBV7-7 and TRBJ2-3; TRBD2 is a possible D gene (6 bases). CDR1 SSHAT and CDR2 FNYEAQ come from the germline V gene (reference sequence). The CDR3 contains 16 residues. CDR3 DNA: TGTGCTAGCAGCTTAGCCGGCGGGATGGGCACAGATACGCAGTATTTT. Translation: CASSLAGGMGTDTQYF.

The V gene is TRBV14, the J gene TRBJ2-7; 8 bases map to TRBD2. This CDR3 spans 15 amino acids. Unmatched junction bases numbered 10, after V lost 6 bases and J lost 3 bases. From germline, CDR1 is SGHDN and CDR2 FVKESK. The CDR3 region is CASRHSGGDIYEQYF. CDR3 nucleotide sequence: TGTGCCAGCAGACACAGCGGGGGAGACATCTACGAGCAGTACTTC.